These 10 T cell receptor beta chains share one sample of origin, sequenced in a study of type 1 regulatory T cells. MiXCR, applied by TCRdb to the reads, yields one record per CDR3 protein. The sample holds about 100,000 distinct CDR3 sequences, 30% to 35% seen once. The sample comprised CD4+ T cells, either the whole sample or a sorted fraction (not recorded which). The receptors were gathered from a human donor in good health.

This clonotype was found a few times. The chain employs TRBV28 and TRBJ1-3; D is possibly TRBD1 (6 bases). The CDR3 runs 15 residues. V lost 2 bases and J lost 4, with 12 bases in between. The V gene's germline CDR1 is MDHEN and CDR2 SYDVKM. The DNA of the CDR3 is TGTGCCAGCAGTTTAGGGGGCACGCAGGGAAACACCATATATTTT. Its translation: CASSLGGTQGNTIYF.

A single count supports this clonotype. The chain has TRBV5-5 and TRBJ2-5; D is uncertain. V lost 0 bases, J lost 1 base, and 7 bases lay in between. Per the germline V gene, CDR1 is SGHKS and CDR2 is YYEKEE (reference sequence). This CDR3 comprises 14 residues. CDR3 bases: TGTGCCAGCAGCTTGGTACGGTCCCAAGAGACCCAGTACTTC. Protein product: CASSLVRSQETQYF.

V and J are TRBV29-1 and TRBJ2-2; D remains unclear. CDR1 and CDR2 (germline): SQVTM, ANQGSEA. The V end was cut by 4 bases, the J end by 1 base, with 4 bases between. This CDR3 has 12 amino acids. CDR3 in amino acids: CSVVRNTGELFF. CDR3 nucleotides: TGCAGCGTTGTTCGGAACACCGGGGAGCTGTTTTTT.

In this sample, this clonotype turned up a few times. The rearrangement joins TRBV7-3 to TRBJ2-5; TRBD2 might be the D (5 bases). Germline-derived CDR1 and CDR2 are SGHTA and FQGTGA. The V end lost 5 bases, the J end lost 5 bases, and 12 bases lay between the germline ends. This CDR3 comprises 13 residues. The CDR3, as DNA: TGTGCCAGCAGCGCCGGACTCAAGGAGACCCAGTACTTC. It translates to CASSAGLKETQYF.

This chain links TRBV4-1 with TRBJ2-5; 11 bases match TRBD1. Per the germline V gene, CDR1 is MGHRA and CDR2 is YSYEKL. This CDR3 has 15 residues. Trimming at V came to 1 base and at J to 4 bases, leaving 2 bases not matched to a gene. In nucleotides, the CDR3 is TGCGCCAGCAGCCAAGTCGGGACAGGGGGAGAGACCCAGTACTTC. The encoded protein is CASSQVGTGGETQYF.

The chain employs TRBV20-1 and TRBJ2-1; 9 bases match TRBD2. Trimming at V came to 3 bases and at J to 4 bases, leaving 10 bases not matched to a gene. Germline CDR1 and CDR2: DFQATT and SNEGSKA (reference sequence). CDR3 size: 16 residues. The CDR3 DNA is TGCAGTGCTAGCGCTAGCGGGAACCCTAAATACAATGAGCAGTTCTTC. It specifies CSASASGNPKYNEQFF.

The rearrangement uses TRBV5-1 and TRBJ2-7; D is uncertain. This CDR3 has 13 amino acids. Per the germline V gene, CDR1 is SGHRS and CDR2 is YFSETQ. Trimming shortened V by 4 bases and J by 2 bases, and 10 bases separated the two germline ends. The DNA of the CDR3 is TGCGCCAGCAGCCCCGGAAACCCCTACGAGCAGTACTTC. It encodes CASSPGNPYEQYF.

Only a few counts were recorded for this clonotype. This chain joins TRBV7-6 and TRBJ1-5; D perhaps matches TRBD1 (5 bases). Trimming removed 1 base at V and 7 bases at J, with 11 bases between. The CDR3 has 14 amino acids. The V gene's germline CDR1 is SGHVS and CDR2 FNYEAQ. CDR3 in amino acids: CASSLETEGQPQHF. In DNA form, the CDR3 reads TGTGCCAGCAGCTTAGAGACAGAAGGACAGCCCCAGCATTTT.

CDR3 loop: CASSLNGGYEQYF. CDR3 nucleotides: TGTGCCAGCAGCTTAAATGGGGGATACGAGCAGTACTTC. The V gene is TRBV7-3, the J gene TRBJ2-7; the D gene could be TRBD1 or TRBD2 (5 bases each). V was clipped by 1 base and J by 4 bases, with 8 bases between them. The CDR3 spans 13 residues. Germline V CDR1 and CDR2: SGHTA, FQGTGA.

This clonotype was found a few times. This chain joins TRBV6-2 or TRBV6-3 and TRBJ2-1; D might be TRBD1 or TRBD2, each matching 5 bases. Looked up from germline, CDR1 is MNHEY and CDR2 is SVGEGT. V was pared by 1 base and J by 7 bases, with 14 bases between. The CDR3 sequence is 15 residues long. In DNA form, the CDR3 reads TGTGCCAGCAGTTACTGGCAGGGCCGAGGGAATGAGCAGTTCTTC. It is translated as CASSYWQGRGNEQFF.